Listed below are T cell receptor beta chains from one sample, sequenced in a study of blood T cell repertoires in COVID-19. Using immunoSEQ multiplex PCR, the repertoire was profiled, and TCRdb retains in-frame clones only, with some absent. The sample carries 200,000 to 250,000 clones, 84% recorded once. Input material: PBMCs or T cells enriched from blood (not recorded which). These TCRs come from a woman aged 40 to 50 who had recovered from COVID-19. CDR3s include the opening cysteine and the closing phenylalanine or tryptophan. The D gene is left open where the match is weak. Expanded clones get a size class; other rows say once, few or many, or leave the size out.

cdr3_aa: CASSGQSDEKLFF
cdr3_nt: TGTGCCAGTAGTGGGCAGAGTGATGAAAAACTGTTTTTT
d_call: -
clone_size: -
v_call: TRBV19
j_call: TRBJ1-4

cdr3_aa: CASSSPDTYGYTF
cdr3_nt: TGTGCCAGCAGTTCACCGGACACTTATGGCTACACCTTC
d_call: -
clone_size: -
v_call: TRBV2
j_call: TRBJ1-2

cdr3_aa: CASRPKDSYGYTF
cdr3_nt: TGTGCCAGCAGACCAAAGGACAGCTATGGCTACACCTTC
d_call: -
clone_size: -
v_call: TRBV28
j_call: TRBJ1-2

cdr3_aa: CATSYRTGTGANVLTF
cdr3_nt: TGTGCCACCAGCTACCGGACAGGGACTGGGGCCAACGTCCTGACTTTC
d_call: TRBD1
clone_size: -
v_call: TRBV15
j_call: TRBJ2-6

cdr3_aa: CASSLSRGFNTEAFF
cdr3_nt: TGCGCCAGCAGCCTTTCTCGGGGGTTCAACACTGAAGCTTTCTTT
d_call: -
clone_size: few
v_call: TRBV5-1
j_call: TRBJ1-1

cdr3_aa: CASSRGLAALPDTQYF
cdr3_nt: TGTGCCAGCAGTAGGGGACTAGCGGCCCTGCCAGATACGCAGTATTTT
d_call: TRBD2
clone_size: -
v_call: TRBV27
j_call: TRBJ2-3

cdr3_aa: CASSTRAEEQYF
cdr3_nt: TGTGCCAGTAGTACCAGGGCGGAGGAGCAGTACTTC
d_call: -
clone_size: -
v_call: TRBV19
j_call: TRBJ2-7

cdr3_aa: CSVEYDALTSGYKDTQYF
cdr3_nt: TGCAGCGTTGAATACGACGCCCTGACTAGCGGGTATAAAGATACGCAGTATTTT
d_call: TRBD2
clone_size: -
v_call: TRBV29-1
j_call: TRBJ2-3

cdr3_aa: CASLGQRTSYNSPLHF
cdr3_nt: TGTGCCAGCCTCGGACAGAGGACATCCTATAATTCACCCCTCCACTTT
d_call: -
clone_size: -
v_call: TRBV28
j_call: TRBJ1-6

cdr3_aa: CASSNRGRINEQFF
cdr3_nt: TGTGCCAGCAGTAACAGGGGGCGCATCAATGAGCAGTTCTTC
d_call: TRBD1
clone_size: few
v_call: TRBV7-6
j_call: TRBJ2-1

cdr3_aa: CASALKGQGYGYTF
cdr3_nt: TGTGCCAGCGCCCTAAAAGGACAGGGTTATGGCTACACCTTC
d_call: TRBD1
clone_size: -
v_call: TRBV27
j_call: TRBJ1-2

cdr3_aa: CASSLRLAGGNEQFF
cdr3_nt: TGTGCCAGCAGCCTAAGACTAGCGGGGGGGAATGAGCAGTTCTTC
d_call: TRBD2
clone_size: once
v_call: TRBV7-9
j_call: TRBJ2-1